Listed below are T cell receptor beta chains from one sample, sequenced in a study of T cells in localized non-small cell lung cancer. The protocol was immunoSEQ multiplex PCR, while the TCRdb copy is restricted to in-frame clones and leaves out a portion. The table shows roughly 50,000 clones, with roughly 92% occurring only once. The sequenced sample was peripheral blood, obtained before any cancer treatment. Receptor source: a man aged 40-75 years with stage I lung adenocarcinoma. Each CDR3 is given with its conserved first and last residue. Each record gives: V gene, J gene, clone size, D gene, CDR3 protein, CDR3 DNA. D genes are given only for firm matches. Not every row has a clone size; where given, it reads once, few, many or a size class.

TRBV4-2	TRBJ2-3	.	TRBD1	CASSQDGQESTDTQYF	TGTGCCAGCAGCCAGGACGGACAGGAGAGCACAGATACGCAGTATTTT
TRBV5-6	TRBJ2-7	.	TRBD2	CASSQGLAASYEQYF	TGTGCCAGCAGCCAGGGACTAGCGGCCTCCTACGAGCAGTACTTC
TRBV7-9	TRBJ2-3	.	.	CASSAPRTDTQYF	TGTGCCAGCAGCGCCCCCCGCACAGATACGCAGTATTTT
TRBV6-5	TRBJ2-5	.	TRBD2	CASSYRGTSHGETQYF	TGTGCCAGCAGTTACCGAGGGACTAGCCATGGGGAGACCCAGTACTTC
TRBV6-5	TRBJ2-2	.	.	CASGTGGFTGELFF	TGTGCCAGCGGCACAGGAGGTTTCACCGGGGAGCTGTTTTTT
TRBV5-4	TRBJ2-7	.	.	CASSSSYEQYF	TGTGCCAGCAGCTCCTCCTACGAGCAGTACTTC
TRBV5-6	TRBJ1-3	.	.	CASSLWSGGNTIYF	TGTGCCAGCAGCTTGTGGAGTGGCGGAAACACCATATATTTT
TRBV28	TRBJ1-5	.	.	CASRGGFGQPQHF	TGTGCCAGCCGAGGGGGGTTCGGTCAGCCCCAGCATTTT
TRBV18	TRBJ2-7	.	.	CASRGDREPPYEQYF	TGTGCCAGCCGAGGAGACCGGGAACCTCCGTACGAGCAGTACTTC
TRBV6-5	TRBJ2-7	.	.	CASSTAGTEQYF	TGTGCCAGCAGTACGGCGGGTACCGAGCAGTACTTC
TRBV19	TRBJ1-5	.	.	CASSITSAKGPRNQPQHF	TGTGCCAGTAGTATTACATCCGCCAAGGGCCCTAGAAATCAGCCCCAGCATTTT
TRBV6-1	TRBJ1-5	.	.	CASSEAPGREQPQHF	TGTGCCAGCAGTGAAGCCCCCGGACGGGAGCAGCCCCAGCATTTT
TRBV4-1	TRBJ2-7	.	.	CASSQHLGIVNEQYF	TGCGCCAGCAGCCAGCATTTGGGGATCGTAAACGAGCAGTACTTC
TRBV4-2	TRBJ2-7	few	TRBD2	CASSQDRTSYEQYF	TGTGCCAGCAGCCAAGATCGGACTAGCTACGAGCAGTACTTC
TRBV5-1	TRBJ2-7	.	TRBD2	CASSPELASPYEQYF	TGCGCCAGCAGCCCGGAACTAGCGTCCCCCTACGAGCAGTACTTC
TRBV28	TRBJ1-1	once	TRBD1	CASTSYGTGRTEAFF	TGTGCCAGCACCAGCTACGGGACAGGGAGGACTGAAGCTTTCTTT
TRBV7-3	TRBJ2-1	.	.	CASSRIGRQHEQFF	TGTGCCAGCAGCCGGATAGGTCGGCAGCATGAGCAGTTCTTC
TRBV7-3	TRBJ2-1	.	.	CASSLWGANEQFF	TGTGCCAGCAGCTTGTGGGGGGCCAATGAGCAGTTCTTC
TRBV9	TRBJ1-2	.	TRBD1	CASSMTGSSHYGYTF	TGTGCCAGCAGTATGACAGGGAGTTCTCACTATGGCTACACCTTC
TRBV28	TRBJ2-5	.	.	CASSKGGAQETQYF	TGTGCCAGCAGTAAGGGCGGGGCACAAGAGACCCAGTACTTC
TRBV19	TRBJ2-5	.	TRBD1	CASSAGTGRETQYF	TGTGCCAGTAGTGCCGGGACAGGGAGGGAGACCCAGTACTTC